The 18 T cell receptor beta chains below were found in one sample sequenced in a study of tumor-infiltrating lymphocytes in primary liver carcinoma. Both blood RNA, taken from unsorted whole blood, and germline DNA were extracted. Constant-region priming of roughly 0.45 ug total RNA yielded TCR beta cDNA. Libraries for TCR beta were built through three nested multiplex PCR rounds, which together made up a slightly modified ARM-PCR procedure. PCR rounds one and two used TRBV1-TRBV30 forward primers with a C-beta reverse primer for 10 cycles each. TCRdb used MiXCR to reprocess the multiplex PCR reads, holding one entry per CDR3 protein. This table holds approximately 340,000 distinct CDR3 sequences, less than 65% found once. The sample consisted of peripheral blood. The receptors stem from a man aged 40-49 years with primary liver carcinoma and hepatitis B virus infection.

To note about this clonotype: Here the CDR3 omits its conserved ending phenylalanine or tryptophan, so a read error is the likely source. The chain couples TRBV10-1 to TRBJ1-2; 7 bases fit TRBD1. Germline lookup yields CDR1 WNHNN and CDR2 SYGVQD (reference sequence). The CDR3 is made up of 12 amino acids. DNA of the CDR3: TGCTCCAGCAAGACAGGGACTCATGGCTACACCTTA. Protein sequence: CSSKTGTHGYTL.

To note about this clonotype: A much larger clone differs by one base, so this may be a read error. This chain joins TRBV4-3 and TRBJ2-7; TRBD1 matches at 8 bases. CDR1 and CDR2 (germline): LGHNA, YSLEER. This CDR3 has 19 amino acids. The DNA of the CDR3 is TGCGCCGGCAGCCAAGATATGCCCACTCCCGGGACAGGCTACTACGAGCAGTACTTC. Protein sequence: CAGSQDMPTPGTGYYEQYF.

Only a few counts were recorded for this clonotype. V usage is TRBV4-1 and J usage is TRBJ1-4, with 9 nucleotides matching TRBD1. Germline lookup yields CDR1 MGHRA and CDR2 YSYEKL. V lost 0 bases and J lost 2; bases outside the gene matches: 4. The CDR3 covers 17 residues. The CDR3 DNA reads as TGCGCCAGCAGCCAAGAGAGGGGACAGGGCACTAATGAAAAACTGTTTTTT. Its protein is CASSQERGQGTNEKLFF.

This clonotype was picked up many times. The rearrangement links TRBV6-5 to TRBJ2-3, with D maybe TRBD2 (6 bases). The germline CDR1 and CDR2 sequences are MNHEY and SVGAGI. The length of the CDR3 is 16 residues. Trimming stripped 0 bases from V and 0 bases from J, with 10 bases between. The CDR3 reads CASSYSGGASTDTQYF. The DNA of the CDR3 is TGTGCCAGCAGTTACTCGGGCGGGGCTAGCACAGATACGCAGTATTTT.

This clonotype appeared a single time. V gene TRBV11-2 combines with J gene TRBJ2-5; 9 bases line up with TRBD1. Trimming removed 9 bases from V and 3 bases from J; junction bases left unmatched: 8. CDR3 size: 14 residues. The germline gives CDR1 SGHAT, CDR2 FQNNGV. The DNA for the CDR3 is TGTGCCAGTACCCTGGACAGGGGAAAAGAGACCCAGTACTTC. It specifies CASTLDRGKETQYF.

The gene calls are TRBV30 and TRBJ1-5; D unclear. Germline V gene sequence: CDR1 GTSNPN, CDR2 SVGIG (reference sequence). This CDR3 has 13 amino acids. Trimming pared 5 bases from V and 3 bases from J, leaving 11 bases between. CDR3 in DNA: TGTGCCTGGGGTGGACGTAACAATCAGCCCCAGCATTTT. Its translation is CAWGGRNNQPQHF.

The rearrangement links TRBV30 to TRBJ1-1; D is ambiguous. In germline, CDR1 is GTSNPN, CDR2 SVGIG (reference sequence). The CDR3 loop spans 14 amino acids. V lost 0 bases and J 3 bases, leaving 11 bases between the germline ends. The CDR3 bases are TGTGCCTGGAGTGTAATCGGGCCCTACACTGAAGCTTTCTTT. This codes for CAWSVIGPYTEAFF.

As for this clonotype: A much larger clone differs from this one at a single base, so this may be a read error. The chain recombines TRBV6-2 or TRBV6-3 with TRBJ1-2; 8 bases match TRBD1. Germline CDR1 MNHEY, CDR2 SVGEGT. The CDR3 has 13 amino acids. CDR3 loop: CACSYRGNYGYTF. CDR3 nucleotide sequence: TGTGCCTGCAGTTACAGGGGGAACTATGGCTACACCTTC.

Note on this clonotype: A junction end diverges from the germline sequence, so it may reflect a read error. The chain combines TRBV30 with TRBJ2-2; tentatively, D is TRBD2 (5 bases). Per the germline V gene, CDR1 is GTSNPN and CDR2 is SVGIG (reference sequence). This CDR3 comprises 13 residues. CDR3 residues: CVWSVEGTGELFF. CDR3 coding DNA: TGTGTCTGGAGTGTAGAGGGCACCGGGGAGCTGTTTTTT.

This clonotype has only a few counts. A much larger clone lies one base from this, so it may be a read error. The V gene is TRBV4-3, the J gene TRBJ2-3; no definite D call. The length of the CDR3 is 15 residues. Germline V gene sequence: CDR1 LGHNA, CDR2 YSLEER. V was shortened by 0 bases and J by 0 bases, with 7 bases between the two germline ends. Here the CDR3 DNA reads TGCGCCAGCAGCCAAGAGGGAAGTAGCACAGATACGCAGTATTTT. Its translation: CASSQEGSSTDTQYF.

V and J are TRBV21-1 and TRBJ2-3; TRBD1 is the table's D call, not checked against the DNA. TRBV21-1 is assigned pseudogene status. The CDR3 runs 16 residues. CDR3 protein: CASSKYTGYLGDTQYF. In DNA form, the CDR3 reads TGTGCCAGCAGCAAGTATACAGGGTACTTAGGAGATACGCAGTATTTT.

To note about this clonotype: One end of the junction does not line up with germline, which may come from a read error. This chain uses TRBV11-2 with TRBJ2-7; maybe TRBD2 (6 bases). From germline, CDR1 is SGHAT and CDR2 FQNNGV. This CDR3 spans 14 amino acids. The CDR3 region has the DNA TGTACCAGCAGCTTCGGGACTCAATCCTACGAGCAGTACTTC. It yields the protein CTSSFGTQSYEQYF.

This clonotype is a singleton in its sample. The germline gene is not matched at one end of the junction; a read error may be the cause. This chain links TRBV10-3 with TRBJ2-7; D possibly matches TRBD1 or TRBD2 (5 bases each). CDR3 length: 14 residues. CDR1 ENHRY and CDR2 SYGVKD come from the germline V gene. CDR3 coding DNA: TGCGCCATCAGGATGACATGGGGGTCCTACGAGCAGTACTTC. Translated, it gives CAIRMTWGSYEQYF.

This clonotype was counted a single time. The V gene is TRBV4-1, the J gene TRBJ2-1, with a tentative D call TRBD1 (5 bases). The germline V and J ends were trimmed by 6 bases and 10 bases, with 16 bases remaining between them. The CDR3 is 13 amino acids. CDR1 is MGHRA and CDR2 is YSYEKL in the germline V gene. The CDR3, as DNA: TGCGCCAGCAGACCACTTAGGACAAGGGAGCAGTTCTTC. It is translated as CASRPLRTREQFF.

This clonotype was counted ten times or more. This chain connects TRBV12-3 or TRBV12-4 to TRBJ2-7; 8 bases are a match to TRBD1. The CDR3 runs 14 residues. The J segment lost 6 bases and the V segment lost 5 bases, leaving 9 bases of the junction unmatched. The CDR3 DNA sequence: TGTGCCAGCAGTCCCCGACAGGGGTTGAGCGAGCAGTACTTC. It is translated as CASSPRQGLSEQYF.

As for this clonotype: The final CDR3 position lacks the conserved phenylalanine or tryptophan, pointing to a likely read error. The V call is TRBV11-1, the J call TRBJ2-2; TRBD2 aligns across 10 bases. CDR1 is SGHAT, CDR2 FQDESV, per germline (reference sequence). The V and J ends lost 4 bases and 9 bases, in that order; junction bases with no gene match: 11. The CDR3 has 16 amino acids. CDR3 DNA: TGTGCCAGCAGCTCCCCAGCGGGAGGGCCATCCTGGGAGCTGTTTTTG. Translating gives CASSSPAGGPSWELFL.

A note on this clonotype: A read error may explain this, as a much larger clone is one base away. The CDR3 spells CASSSGDTQYF. The CDR3 DNA is TGTGCCAGCAGTTCGGGGGATACGCAGTATTTT. The J gene is TRBJ2-3, the V gene TRBV28, with a possible D match to TRBD2 (5 bases). V lost 4 bases and J 6 bases, leaving 5 bases between the germline ends. CDR1 and CDR2 from the germline V gene are MDHEN and SYDVKM. The CDR3 spans 11 residues.

With regard to this clonotype: Given a much more abundant clone one base away, this may be a read error. The V gene is TRBV4-1, the J gene TRBJ2-2, with 9 positions matching TRBD1. The germline V gene has CDR1 MGHRA and CDR2 YSYEKL. The length of the CDR3 is 16 residues. Trimming removed 1 base from V and 4 bases from J; junction bases left unmatched: 4. This chain's CDR3 is CASSQGTGVGTGELFF. The CDR3 bases are TGCGCCAGCAGCCAAGGGACAGGGGTGGGCACCGGGGAGCTGTTTTTT.